The 2 T cell receptor beta chains below were found in one sample sequenced in a study of cytomegalovirus exposure and HLA in healthy donors (dated by TCRdb to between 2016 and 2019). Preparation of the library involved the immunoSEQ multiplex PCR assay. A mixture of 60 forward primers for TCR Vbeta segments and 13 reverse primers for TCR Jbeta segments was used in the multiplex PCR. TCRdb carries this immuneACCESS record with in-frame sequences only. Its versions omit some clonotypes, under half of them owing to an unresolved V gene in the studies checked, with the rest unexplained. This sample is represented by roughly 130,000 clones; roughly 68% of them were singletons. The ten biggest clones cover 5.8% of the sample. Sequencing was done on a sample of PBMCs. The source of these receptors is a woman between 45 and 60 years old in good health and CMV-seropositive.

J is TRBJ1-5 and V is TRBV9; D uncertain. The CDR3 has 16 amino acids. Looked up from germline, CDR1 is SGDLS and CDR2 is YYNGEE. Trimming pared 0 bases from V and 0 bases from J, leaving 10 bases between. The CDR3 nucleotides are TGTGCCAGCAGCGTAGGAGGAGGGTTTAGCAATCAGCCCCAGCATTTT. This translates into CASSVGGGFSNQPQHF.

The chain couples TRBV29-1 to TRBJ2-2; D may be TRBD1 (5 bases). CDR1 and CDR2 (germline): SQVTM, ANQGSEA. The CDR3 is 12 amino acids. V lost 5 bases and J lost 6, with 10 bases in between. The CDR3 nucleotides are TGCAGCGTTACAGGTCTGGCCGGGGAGCTGTTTTTT. Protein product: CSVTGLAGELFF.